This TCR beta chain is drawn from a study of T-cell memory formation after mild COVID-19. Turning to the study itself: TCR clusters were mostly donor specific.

Amplification by 5'RACE using constant-segment primers produced TCR alpha and TCR beta cDNA libraries that carried sample barcodes and UMIs. TCRdb passed the 5' RACE reads through MiXCR, listing each CDR3 protein once. The table records 300,000 to 350,000 distinct CDR3 sequences, roughly a fifth of them present only once. Study results and caveats: Contracting CD8+ clones were enriched in EMRA, CD4+ mainly in CM and EM.

In the case of this clonotype: Its antigen is undetermined.

The CDR3 is made up of 12 amino acids. The V end was cut by 6 bases, the J end by 3 bases, with 9 bases between. The chain joins TRBV12-3 or TRBV12-4 to TRBJ2-7; D is unclear. Material for sequencing was PBMCs or a T cell subset sorted from them (not recorded which). The source is a man between 18 and 29 years old who had mild COVID-19 (a few samples of this study predate the infection). Cell type and time point are not known. CDR3 nucleotide sequence: TGTGCCAGCAGCCAGACAAGCTACGAGCAGTACTTC. Protein: CASSQTSYEQYF.